The 6 T cell receptor beta chains below were found in one sample sequenced in a study of beta chain features in type 1 diabetes. Study conclusions and caveats: TCRB CDR3s from Type 1 diabetes patients were moderately but significantly shorter in all four CD4+ subsets.

TCRB transcripts that were expressed got sequenced, as all of the isolated RNA had been reverse transcribed. Assay: immunoSEQ multiplex PCR; the TCRdb copy retains only in-frame clones and omits some. Among about 650,000 clones listed, 9.5% to 15% were seen once. Antigen specificity for these receptors is unknown. Sequencing was performed on naive CD4+ T cells from blood. These receptors all come from a man younger than 40 with type 1 diabetes.

This clone was observed a handful of times. The chain carries TRBV5-1 and TRBJ1-5; the D is unclear. This CDR3 comprises 14 residues. CDR1 is SGHRS, CDR2 YFSETQ, per germline. Between the trimmed V and J ends, which lost 0 bases and 6 bases, there was a span of 10 bases. DNA for the CDR3: TGCGCCAGCAGCTTGGGGGTATCGGGTCAGCCCCAGCATTTT. Amino acid sequence: CASSLGVSGQPQHF.

The chain recombines TRBV29-1 with TRBJ2-5; D not resolved. CDR1 is SQVTM, CDR2 ANQGSEA, per germline. Trimming left V 5 bases short and J 1 base short, with 11 bases between. This CDR3 comprises 13 residues. The CDR3 coding sequence is TGCAGCGTTAGACACCAACGCCAAGAGACCCAGTACTTC. Protein product: CSVRHQRQETQYF.

This clone was detected a few times. V is TRBV7-2 and J is TRBJ2-5; 10 bases fit TRBD2. In germline, CDR1 is SGHTA, CDR2 FQGNSA. The V gene end was trimmed by 5 bases and the J gene end by 3 bases; junction bases not matched to a gene: 3. The CDR3 is made up of 14 amino acids. In nucleotides, the CDR3 is TGTGCCAGCAGCCATGGACTAGCGGAAGAGACCCAGTACTTC. Amino acid sequence: CASSHGLAEETQYF. Complete variable domain (other parts from reference TRBV7-2 and TRBJ2-5): GAGVSQSPSNKVTEKGKDVELRCDPISGHTALYWYRQSLGQGLEFLIYFQGNSAPDKSGLPSDRFSAERTGGSVSTLTIQRTQQEDSAVYLCASSHGLAEETQYFGPGTRLLVL.

This clone has only a few counts. The chain carries TRBV6-5 and TRBJ1-2; D perhaps matches TRBD1 (5 bases). Germline CDR1 reads MNHEY; CDR2 reads SVGAGI. Trimming cost V 2 bases and J 2 bases, with 9 bases left between them. The CDR3 has 14 amino acids. This CDR3 reads CASSYDSRNYGYTF. The CDR3 coding sequence is TGTGCCAGCAGTTACGACAGCAGGAACTATGGCTACACCTTC.

This clone was seen a handful of times. The chain employs TRBV25-1 and TRBJ1-2, with D possibly being TRBD1 (5 bases). From germline, CDR1 is MGHDK and CDR2 SYGVNS. Trimming removed 3 bases from V and 4 bases from J, with 12 bases in between. The length of the CDR3 is 14 residues. The CDR3 reads CASSEPGTTYGYTF. The CDR3 nucleotides are TGTGCCAGCAGTGAGCCCGGGACCACCTATGGCTACACCTTC.

The chain employs TRBV5-6 and TRBJ2-3, with D possibly matching TRBD1 (6 bases). CDR1 and CDR2 (germline): SGHDT, YYEEEE. The CDR3 contains 13 residues. Deletions cut 4 bases from V and 3 bases from J, with 9 bases between. The CDR3 region has the DNA TGTGCCAGCAGCGTACAGGGAACAGATACGCAGTATTTT. It encodes CASSVQGTDTQYF.